The 27 T cell receptor beta chains given below trace back to one sample, sequenced in a study of CDR3 diversity in severe acne. A single record per CDR3 protein comes from TCRdb applying MiXCR to the PCR reads. The sample has around 94,000 distinct CDR3 sequences, more than 45% seen once. Sequencing was done on a sample of blood. All receptors come from a male donor with acne.

For this clonotype: A read error is possible here, since a much larger clone lies one base away. The chain is built from TRBV10-3 and TRBJ2-6; D is possibly TRBD2 (5 bases). Germline V gene sequence: CDR1 ENHRY, CDR2 SYGVKD. V was shortened by 4 bases and J by 2 bases, with 15 bases between the two germline ends. The length of the CDR3 is 17 residues. CDR3 nucleotide sequence: TGTGCCATCAGTGGGGAGAGAGGGCCTGCTGGGGCCAACGTCCTGACTTTC. Its translation: CAISGERGPAGANVLTF.

This rearrangement joins TRBV28 to TRBJ2-2, with D perhaps TRBD1 (5 bases). Germline V gives CDR1 MDHEN, CDR2 SYDVKM. V dropped 3 bases and J dropped 4 bases, with 12 bases sitting between them. This CDR3 spans 15 amino acids. CDR3 protein: CASSLLGAATGELFF. In DNA, the CDR3 is TGTGCCAGCAGTTTGCTTGGGGCGGCCACCGGGGAGCTGTTTTTT.

This clonotype was picked up many times. In DNA form, the CDR3 reads TGCAGCGTACTAGGACAGGGCACATTGAACACTGAAGCTTTCTTT. Protein: CSVLGQGTLNTEAFF. The chain combines TRBV29-1 with TRBJ1-1, with 8 bases matching TRBD1. V trimming: 6 bases; J trimming: 0 bases; junction bases outside the gene matches: 9. The CDR3 runs 15 residues. CDR1 is SQVTM and CDR2 is ANQGSEA in the germline V gene. Full variable domain (remainder filled in from reference TRBV29-1 and TRBJ1-1): SAVISQKPSRDICQRGTSLTIQCQVDSQVTMMFWYRQQPGQSLTLIATANQGSEATYESGFVIDKFPISRPNLTFSTLTVSNMSPEDSSIYLCSVLGQGTLNTEAFFGQGTRLTVV.

In its sample, this clonotype was seen a few times. The chain combines TRBV20-1 with TRBJ1-2; D is unclear. This CDR3 spans 13 amino acids. Trimming took 2 bases from V and 3 from J, leaving 10 bases between them. CDR1 and CDR2 from the germline V gene are DFQATT and SNEGSKA (reference sequence). The CDR3 is CSARQRSDYGYTF. The CDR3 DNA reads TGCAGTGCTAGACAGAGGTCGGACTATGGCTACACCTTC.

This clonotype was counted ten times or more. This chain uses TRBV7-9 with TRBJ1-2; 9 bases align to TRBD1. The germline V gene has CDR1 SEHNR and CDR2 FQNEAQ (reference sequence). This CDR3 has 13 amino acids. After removal of 5 bases from V and 8 bases from J, the junction contained 6 bases not matched to a gene. CDR3 amino acids: CASSRTGDGGYTF. CDR3 bases: TGTGCCAGCAGCCGGACAGGGGATGGCGGCTACACCTTC. Variable domain in full (rest from reference TRBV7-9 and TRBJ1-2): DTGVSQNPRHKITKRGQNVTFRCDPISEHNRLYWYRQTLGQGPEFLTYFQNEAQLEKSRLLSDRFSAERPKGSFSTLEIQRTEQGDSAMYLCASSRTGDGGYTFGSGTRLTVV.

This clonotype was counted ten times or more. The chain combines TRBV2 with TRBJ2-1; possible D gene TRBD2, 5 bases. The CDR3 extends over 15 amino acids. Germline V gives CDR1 SNHLY, CDR2 FYNNEI. The CDR3 DNA reads TGTGCTATATTGAAGGGAGCGCCTTCCTACAATGAGCAGTTCTTC. Protein product: CAILKGAPSYNEQFF.

This clonotype was seen only a few times. J is TRBJ2-7 and V is TRBV25-1; D not certain. This CDR3 comprises 14 residues. Germline CDR1 MGHDK, CDR2 SYGVNS. Trimming took 1 base from V and 1 from J, leaving 8 bases between them. The CDR3 bases are TGTGCCAGCAGTGAATGGGCAGCTTCCTACGAGCAGTACTTC. Translating gives CASSEWAASYEQYF.

The chain links TRBV20-1 to TRBJ2-3; 12 bases line up with TRBD1. J gave up 0 bases and V 6 bases, and 1 base lay outside the gene matches. Germline V gene lookup returns CDR1 DFQATT and CDR2 SNEGSKA (reference sequence). The CDR3 length is 14 residues. The CDR3 protein is CSAGQGASTDTQYF. The CDR3 nucleotides are TGCAGTGCGGGACAGGGGGCCAGCACAGATACGCAGTATTTT.

The rearrangement links TRBV12-3 or TRBV12-4 to TRBJ2-3; D remains unclear. This CDR3 is 13 amino acids long. The V end lost 1 base, the J end lost 4 bases, and 6 bases lay between the germline ends. The CDR3 DNA follows: TGTGCCAGCAGTTTAGGGTCTCCAGATACGCAGTATTTT. Residues: CASSLGSPDTQYF.

The V call is TRBV6-1, the J call TRBJ1-4; D might be TRBD1 (6 bases). Germline lookup yields CDR1 MNHNS and CDR2 SASEGT. The CDR3 contains 15 residues. V lost 2 bases, J lost 5 bases, and 12 bases lay in between. CDR3 sequence: CASSETGRINEKLFF. The CDR3 DNA is TGTGCCAGCAGTGAAACAGGGCGGATAAATGAAAAACTGTTTTTT.

This clonotype came up once. The junction departs from germline at one end; a sequencing error may be responsible. The chain employs TRBV10-3 and TRBJ1-5, with 7 bases identical to TRBD1. The CDR3 loop spans 16 amino acids. CDR1 ENHRY and CDR2 SYGVKD come from the germline V gene. CDR3 sequence: CASSGSQGQGNQPQHF. Here the CDR3 DNA reads TGTGCCAGCAGTGGCTCACAGGGGCAAGGGAATCAGCCCCAGCATTTT.

The chain has TRBV19 and TRBJ1-2; D might be TRBD1 (5 bases). V shed 7 bases and J shed 2 bases, with 14 bases lying between them. Germline V gene data show CDR1 as LNHDA and CDR2 as SQIVND (reference sequence). The CDR3 is 14 residues long. CDR3 nucleotides: TGTGCCAGTACCGGACGGGGCAGAAACTATGGCTACACCTTC. Encoded protein: CASTGRGRNYGYTF.

The V and J genes are TRBV10-2 and TRBJ2-7; 9 bases match TRBD1. The germline gives CDR1 WSHSY, CDR2 SAAADI. With 6 bases clipped from V and 2 bases from J, the junction kept 5 bases outside the gene matches. This CDR3 contains 14 residues. The CDR3 region is CASRMTGGTYEQYF. In DNA, the CDR3 is TGCGCCAGCAGGATGACAGGGGGGACCTACGAGCAGTACTTC.

The chain recombines TRBV10-3 with TRBJ1-2, with D unresolved. Trimming removed 0 bases at V and 3 bases at J, with 11 bases between. Germline V CDR1 and CDR2: ENHRY, SYGVKD. CDR3 length equals 15 residues. The CDR3 loop reads CAISESPSSHYGYTF. The CDR3 DNA reads TGTGCCATCAGTGAGTCGCCCAGCAGCCACTATGGCTACACCTTC.

This clonotype was seen at least ten times. V usage is TRBV19 and J usage is TRBJ1-2; the D is unclear. Trimming took off 7 bases at V and 1 base at J, with 16 bases between the two ends. CDR1 and CDR2 (germline): LNHDA, SQIVND (reference sequence). CDR3 length: 15 amino acids. Here the CDR3 DNA reads TGTGCCAGTACCTCTTGGGGAGATGGTAACTATGGCTACACCTTC. Translated, it gives CASTSWGDGNYGYTF.

In regard to this clonotype: A much larger clone lies one base from this, so it may be a read error. V is TRBV2 and J is TRBJ2-1; TRBD1 aligns across 11 bases. The CDR3 contains 13 residues. Germline CDR1 is SNHLY and CDR2 is FYNNEI. V lost 3 bases, J lost 13 bases, and 5 bases stayed unmatched. CDR3 amino acids: CASSEDRGRIQFF. The CDR3 coding sequence is TGTGCCAGCAGTGAGGACAGGGGGCGCATTCAGTTCTTC. The variable domain in full, with the rest retrieved from reference TRBV2 and TRBJ2-1, is EPEVTQTPSHQVTQMGQEVILRCVPISNHLYFYWYRQILGQKVEFLVSFYNNEISEKSEIFDDQFSVERPDGSNFTLKIRSTKLEDSAMYFCASSEDRGRIQFFGPGTRLTVL.

About this clonotype: At one boundary the junction diverges from the germline segment, which might be a read error. V is TRBV10-3 and J is TRBJ1-4; D possibly corresponds to TRBD1 (6 bases). Germline V gene lookup returns CDR1 ENHRY and CDR2 SYGVKD. The CDR3 is made up of 15 amino acids. CDR3 sequence (DNA): TGTGCCAGCAGTTATCTTACAGGGAGGAATGAAAAACTGTTTTTT. Translating gives CASSYLTGRNEKLFF.

This clonotype is medium-sized (0.01 to 0.1%) within its sample. This chain joins TRBV29-1 and TRBJ2-5, with 8 bases aligning to TRBD2. The J segment lost 5 bases and the V segment lost 0 bases, leaving 2 bases of the junction unmatched. There are 13 residues in the CDR3. CDR1 is SQVTM and CDR2 is ANQGSEA in the germline V gene. The CDR3 sequence: CSVEDAGGETQYF. The CDR3 bases are TGCAGCGTTGAAGACGCGGGGGGCGAGACCCAGTACTTC.

The V gene is TRBV24-1, the J gene TRBJ2-5, with D tentatively TRBD1 (6 bases). The V gene lost 4 bases and the J gene lost 6 bases, with 17 bases spanning the gap. Looked up from germline, CDR1 is KGHDR and CDR2 is SFDVKD. This CDR3 has 15 residues. CDR3 DNA sequence: TGTGCCACCAGTGAGACCCAAGCAGGGGAGCAGACCCAGTACTTC. It encodes CATSETQAGEQTQYF.

Concerning this clonotype itself: Because the CDR3's place on the DNA is in doubt, the DNA is left out and the CDR3 is given as listed by TCRdb. J is TRBJ2-1 and V is TRBV7-2; the DNA was not used to check the table's D call, TRBD1. Per germline, CDR1 SGHTA and CDR2 FQGNSA. The CDR3 totals 19 residues, both ends included. The CDR3: CASSFYICSAPPGLGTQFF.

The V and J genes are TRBV7-9 and TRBJ2-2, with 7 bases identical to TRBD1. Germline loops: CDR1 SEHNR, CDR2 FQNEAQ (reference sequence). This CDR3 is 15 amino acids long. Germline trimming cut 5 bases from V and 0 bases from J; bases unmatched to any gene: 3. The CDR3 sequence: CASSRQGTNTGELFF. As DNA, the CDR3 is TGTGCCAGCAGCCGACAGGGCACGAACACCGGGGAGCTGTTTTTT.

The chain employs TRBV7-9 and TRBJ2-1; TRBD1 aligns across 10 bases. After removal of 3 bases from V and 9 bases from J, the junction contained 17 bases not matched to a gene. CDR3 size: 18 residues. Germline CDR1 reads SEHNR; CDR2 reads FQNEAQ (reference sequence). CDR3: CASSFPLRDRGQNTEQFF. DNA of the CDR3: TGTGCCAGCAGCTTTCCGCTCCGGGACAGGGGACAGAACACTGAGCAGTTCTTC.

As concerns this clonotype: This may arise from a read error, as a much more abundant clone is one base away. As the CDR3 is not closed by the conserved phenylalanine or tryptophan, this likely results from a read error. This sequence joins TRBV19 and TRBJ1-4, with D hard to call. Trimming removed 7 bases at V and 1 base at J, with 7 bases between. Germline V gives CDR1 LNHDA, CDR2 SQIVND (reference sequence). The CDR3 has 13 residues. CDR3 sequence (DNA): TGTGCCAGTAAGGGCAGAACTAATGAAAAACTGTTTCTT. This gives the protein CASKGRTNEKLFL.

This clonotype was found many times. V usage is TRBV7-2 and J usage is TRBJ2-5; 9 bases match TRBD2. The V gene's germline CDR1 is SGHTA and CDR2 FQGNSA. The CDR3 extends over 14 amino acids. V was clipped by 4 bases and J by 8 bases; unmatched bases: 8. The CDR3 bases are TGTGCCAGCAGCTACCGGGTAGCGGGAGAAACCCAGTACTTC. This translates into CASSYRVAGETQYF.

This clonotype was recorded many times. The chain uses TRBV5-1 and TRBJ2-1, with no clear D. Trimming removed 7 bases from V and 7 bases from J, with 15 bases in between. This CDR3 has 13 residues. Looked up from germline, CDR1 is SGHRS and CDR2 is YFSETQ. The CDR3 DNA is TGCGCCAGCCGGGCGAGTGGGGTAAATGAGCAGTTCTTC. Translating it yields CASRASGVNEQFF.

The chain links TRBV28 to TRBJ1-3, with 7 bases identical to TRBD1. Germline trimming cut 6 bases from V and 2 bases from J; bases unmatched to any gene: 7. The germline CDR1 and CDR2 sequences are MDHEN and SYDVKM. The CDR3 extends over 15 amino acids. The CDR3 spells CASSSTGEAGNTIYF. In DNA form, the CDR3 reads TGTGCCAGCAGCAGTACAGGGGAGGCTGGAAACACCATATATTTT. The full variable domain, rest sourced from reference TRBV28 and TRBJ1-3, is DVKVTQSSRYLVKRTGEKVFLECVQDMDHENMFWYRQDPGLGLRLIYFSYDVKMKEKGDIPEGYSVSREKKERFSLILESASTNQTSMYLCASSSTGEAGNTIYFGEGSWLTVV.

At least ten counts were recorded for this clonotype. This rearrangement joins TRBV7-9 to TRBJ1-6; TRBD1 matches at 9 bases. The CDR3 contains 14 residues. Germline CDR1 is SEHNR and CDR2 is FQNEAQ (reference sequence). V was pared by 5 bases and J by 13 bases, with 9 bases of the junction left unmatched. DNA for the CDR3: TGTGCCAGCAGCCCCCGGGACAGGGCTTCGCCCCTCCACTTT. Translation: CASSPRDRASPLHF.